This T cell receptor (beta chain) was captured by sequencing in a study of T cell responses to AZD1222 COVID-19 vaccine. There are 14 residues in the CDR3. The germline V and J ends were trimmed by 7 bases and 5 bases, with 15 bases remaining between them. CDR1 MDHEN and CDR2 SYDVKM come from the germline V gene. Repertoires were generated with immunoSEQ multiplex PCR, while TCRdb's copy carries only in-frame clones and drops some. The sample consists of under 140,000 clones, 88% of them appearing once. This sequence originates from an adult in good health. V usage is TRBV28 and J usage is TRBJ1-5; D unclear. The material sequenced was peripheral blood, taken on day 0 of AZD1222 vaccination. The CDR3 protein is CASTYLRGHQPQHF. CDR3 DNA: TGTGCCAGCACTTACCTACGAGGCCATCAGCCCCAGCATTTT.